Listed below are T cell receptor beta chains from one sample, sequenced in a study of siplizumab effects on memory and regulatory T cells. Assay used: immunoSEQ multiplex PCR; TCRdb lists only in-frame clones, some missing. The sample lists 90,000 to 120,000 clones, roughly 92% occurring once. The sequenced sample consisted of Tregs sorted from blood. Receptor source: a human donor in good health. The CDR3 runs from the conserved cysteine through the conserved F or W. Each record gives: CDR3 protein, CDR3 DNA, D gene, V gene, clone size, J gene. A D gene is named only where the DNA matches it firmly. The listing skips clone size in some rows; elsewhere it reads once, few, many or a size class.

CDR3 protein: CAISAGSNTGELFF
CDR3 DNA: TGTGCCATATCGGCAGGATCGAACACCGGGGAGCTGTTTTTT
D gene: .
V gene: TRBV10-3
clone size: medium-sized
J gene: TRBJ2-2

CDR3 protein: CASSPSQGYNSPLHF
CDR3 DNA: TGTGCCAGCTCACCATCACAGGGTTATAATTCACCCCTCCACTTT
D gene: .
V gene: TRBV18
clone size: .
J gene: TRBJ1-6

CDR3 protein: CAWTPLNQYNEQFF
CDR3 DNA: TGTGCCTGGACCCCCCTAAACCAGTACAATGAGCAGTTCTTC
D gene: .
V gene: TRBV30
clone size: .
J gene: TRBJ2-1

CDR3 protein: CASSGDLLHYNEQFF
CDR3 DNA: TGTGCCAGCAGCGGGGACTTACTTCACTACAATGAGCAGTTCTTC
D gene: .
V gene: TRBV5-6
clone size: .
J gene: TRBJ2-1

CDR3 protein: CASSKRVNTEAFF
CDR3 DNA: TGTGCCAGCAGCAAGAGAGTGAACACTGAAGCTTTCTTT
D gene: .
V gene: TRBV9
clone size: .
J gene: TRBJ1-1

CDR3 protein: CASRSDTSYNEQFF
CDR3 DNA: TGTGCCAGCAGGAGTGACACATCCTACAATGAGCAGTTCTTC
D gene: .
V gene: TRBV6-5
clone size: .
J gene: TRBJ2-1

CDR3 protein: CASSFLAGRIPEAFF
CDR3 DNA: TGCGCCAGCAGCTTCCTCGCCGGGAGGATCCCTGAAGCTTTCTTT
D gene: .
V gene: TRBV5-1
clone size: .
J gene: TRBJ1-1

CDR3 protein: CASIGGSSSYNEQFF
CDR3 DNA: TGTGCCAGCATAGGCGGGAGTAGCTCCTACAATGAGCAGTTCTTC
D gene: TRBD2
V gene: TRBV5-5
clone size: once
J gene: TRBJ2-1

CDR3 protein: CASSVGEDTQYF
CDR3 DNA: TGCGCCAGCAGCGTGGGTGAGGATACGCAGTATTTT
D gene: .
V gene: TRBV5-1
clone size: once
J gene: TRBJ2-3

CDR3 protein: CASSPGYRRLKDYGYTF
CDR3 DNA: TGTGCCAGCAGTCCAGGCTATCGCCGACTAAAGGACTATGGCTACACCTTC
D gene: .
V gene: TRBV27
clone size: .
J gene: TRBJ1-2

CDR3 protein: CASSPPVGVGETQYF
CDR3 DNA: TGTGCCAGCTCACCACCCGTCGGGGTCGGGGAGACCCAGTACTTC
D gene: .
V gene: TRBV18
clone size: .
J gene: TRBJ2-5

CDR3 protein: CASSPRGQGPLRETQYF
CDR3 DNA: TGTGCCAGCAGCCCCCGGGGACAGGGACCTCTAAGGGAGACCCAGTACTTC
D gene: TRBD1
V gene: TRBV7-9
clone size: once
J gene: TRBJ2-5

CDR3 protein: CASSPQGLSQYYGYTF
CDR3 DNA: TGTGCCAGCAGCCCCCAGGGGCTCTCCCAATACTATGGCTACACCTTC
D gene: .
V gene: TRBV7-9
clone size: .
J gene: TRBJ1-2

CDR3 protein: CASSAGRWGETQYF
CDR3 DNA: TGTGCCAGTAGCGCGGGAAGGTGGGGGGAGACCCAGTACTTC
D gene: .
V gene: TRBV19
clone size: .
J gene: TRBJ2-5